Shown below are 28 T cell receptor beta chains from a single sample sequenced in a study of blood T cell repertoires in COVID-19 (dated by TCRdb to 2019 to 2021). Library preparation employed the immunoSEQ multiplex PCR assay. TCRdb mirrors the immuneACCESS table, restricted to in-frame sequences. Some clones are absent from its copies; in checked studies, under half trace to an unresolved V gene, and the reason for the others is unknown. Here the sample has approximately 140,000 clones; 84% occur a single time. The top ten hold 1.4% of the sample. The sequenced material came from peripheral blood. The source of these receptors is a man between 60 and 75 years old with acute or convalescent COVID-19.

This clone appeared once. The rearrangement joins TRBV9 to TRBJ2-7; 9 positions match TRBD2. The germline V gene encodes CDR1 SGDLS and CDR2 YYNGEE. Losses at the gene ends were 2 bases for V and 3 bases for J; bases not matched to a gene: 3. CDR3 length equals 14 residues. CDR3 sequence: CASSVGSGSYEQYF. The CDR3 DNA follows: TGTGCCAGCAGCGTCGGTAGCGGGAGCTACGAGCAGTACTTC. Variable domain in full (rest from reference TRBV9 and TRBJ2-7): DSGVTQTPKHLITATGQRVTLRCSPRSGDLSVYWYQQSLDQGLQFLIQYYNGEERAKGNILERFSAQQFPDLHSELNLSSLELGDSALYFCASSVGSGSYEQYFGPGTRLTVT.

The V and J genes are TRBV18 and TRBJ2-1; 7 positions match TRBD1. With V trimmed by 3 bases and J by 3 bases, 5 bases remained unmatched. Germline lookup yields CDR1 KGHSH and CDR2 LQKENI. The CDR3 spans 15 residues. The DNA for the CDR3 is TGTGCCAGCTCACCCCTAAGGGACAGCTACAATGAGCAGTTCTTC. Translation: CASSPLRDSYNEQFF.

The chain has TRBV4-1 and TRBJ2-3; 9 positions agree with TRBD1. The CDR3 is 16 residues long. The J segment lost 6 bases and the V segment lost 1 base, leaving 8 bases of the junction unmatched. Germline CDR1 reads MGHRA; CDR2 reads YSYEKL. The CDR3 DNA sequence: TGCGCCAGCAGCCAAGCCGGGACAGGGTCTGCGGATACGCAGTATTTT. Its protein product is CASSQAGTGSADTQYF.

This clone was detected a few times. The chain employs TRBV6-6 and TRBJ1-4; no clear D. Trimming left V 2 bases short and J 7 bases short, with 8 bases between. CDR3 length: 13 residues. Germline CDR1 and CDR2: MNHNY and SVGAGI (reference sequence). CDR3 amino acids: CASSYVTGEKLFF. CDR3 in DNA: TGTGCCAGCAGTTACGTTACCGGTGAAAAACTGTTTTTT.

The gene calls are TRBV5-1 and TRBJ2-3, with 7 bases lining up with TRBD2. The J segment lost 0 bases and the V segment lost 4 bases, leaving 8 bases of the junction unmatched. This CDR3 has 16 amino acids. Germline-derived CDR1 and CDR2 are SGHRS and YFSETQ. This CDR3 reads CASSRPTSESTDTQYF. The CDR3 DNA is TGCGCCAGCAGCAGGCCCACTAGCGAGAGCACAGATACGCAGTATTTT. The whole variable domain, filled in from reference TRBV5-1 and TRBJ2-3, reads KAGVTQTPRYLIKTRGQQVTLSCSPISGHRSVSWYQQTPGQGLQFLFEYFSETQRNKGNFPGRFSGRQFSNSRSEMNVSTLELGDSALYLCASSRPTSESTDTQYFGPGTRLTVL.

A remark on this clone: Its ends do not fully match the called genes, so a read error is possible. The V call is TRBV9, the J call TRBJ2-2; TRBD2 matches at 8 bases. The CDR3 runs 16 residues. Germline-derived CDR1 and CDR2 are SGDLS and YYNGEE. CDR3: CASSVRRGVNTRELFF. CDR3 DNA sequence: TGTGCCAGCAGCGTCAGGCGGGGGGTGAACACCAGGGAGCTGTTTTTT.

This clone was found once. The chain links TRBV14 to TRBJ2-1; TRBD2 matches 14 bases. The germline V gene encodes CDR1 SGHDN and CDR2 FVKESK. J was trimmed by 8 bases and V by 4 bases; bases with no gene match: 10. CDR3 length equals 17 residues. The CDR3 region is CASSPTSGRALGYEQFF. DNA for the CDR3: TGTGCCAGCAGCCCGACTAGCGGGAGGGCCCTAGGGTATGAGCAGTTCTTC.

V usage is TRBV5-6 and J usage is TRBJ1-6; no clear D. Germline V gene data show CDR1 as SGHDT and CDR2 as YYEEEE. This CDR3 region has 12 residues. V was cut by 7 bases and J by 9 bases, with 11 bases left in between. The DNA of the CDR3 is TGTGCCAGCGGAGTCGAGGGTTCACCCCTCCACTTT. Its translation: CASGVEGSPLHF.

The chain links TRBV5-1 to TRBJ2-7, with 10 positions matching TRBD2. This CDR3 comprises 17 residues. CDR1 is SGHRS, CDR2 YFSETQ, per germline. With 6 bases clipped from V and 0 bases from J, the junction kept 12 bases outside the gene matches. The CDR3 loop is CASNPGLAGARSYEQYF. CDR3 bases: TGCGCCAGCAACCCGGGTCTAGCGGGGGCCCGCTCCTACGAGCAGTACTTC.

This chain uses TRBV18 with TRBJ2-1; 8 bases are shared with TRBD1. J was trimmed by 8 bases and V by 1 base; bases with no gene match: 7. This CDR3 comprises 15 residues. CDR1 is KGHSH and CDR2 is LQKENI in the germline V gene. CDR3 DNA: TGTGCCAGCTCACCACTGGTACAGGGGGTCTATGAGCAGTTCTTC. It specifies CASSPLVQGVYEQFF.

Only a few counts were recorded for this clone. This chain links TRBV5-5 with TRBJ1-1, with 7 nucleotides matching TRBD1. The CDR3 covers 17 residues. The J segment lost 3 bases and the V segment lost 4 bases, leaving 15 bases of the junction unmatched. CDR1 is SGHKS, CDR2 YYEKEE, per germline (reference sequence). DNA of the CDR3: TGTGCCAGCAGCACCGGACAGGTTGCGGCGGCGCACACTGAAGCTTTCTTT. This sequence encodes CASSTGQVAAAHTEAFF.

V and J are TRBV11-3 and TRBJ2-1; no firm D call. The CDR3 has 14 residues. V was pared by 1 base and J by 5 bases, with 9 bases between. Germline CDR1 and CDR2: SGHNT and YENEEA. The CDR3 nucleotides read TGTGCCAGCAGCTTAGCGCTAGATCACAATGAGCAGTTCTTC. As protein: CASSLALDHNEQFF. The variable domain in full, with the rest retrieved from reference TRBV11-3 and TRBJ2-1, is EAGVVQSPRYKIIEKKQPVAFWCNPISGHNTLYWYLQNLGQGPELLIRYENEEAVDDSQLPKDRFSAERLKGVDSTLKIQPAELGDSAVYLCASSLALDHNEQFFGPGTRLTVL.

The J gene is TRBJ2-6, the V gene TRBV3-1 (or the pseudogene TRBV3-2), with D possibly matching TRBD2 (7 bases). This CDR3 comprises 19 residues. Germline CDR1 reads LGHDT; CDR2 reads YNNKEL (reference sequence). Trimming took off 4 bases at V and 0 bases at J, with 19 bases between the two ends. In DNA form, the CDR3 reads TGTGCCAGCAGCCGGGCGGGGGCAGGGGTAATCTCTGGGGCCAACGTCCTGACTTTC. Its translation is CASSRAGAGVISGANVLTF.

This clone was recorded once. V gene TRBV5-1 combines with J gene TRBJ2-7; 7 bases fit TRBD2. Germline trimming cut 4 bases from V and 7 bases from J; bases unmatched to any gene: 11. The CDR3 is made up of 14 amino acids. The germline gives CDR1 SGHRS, CDR2 YFSETQ. This CDR3 reads CASSSGAAGGEQYF. The CDR3 DNA is TGCGCCAGCAGCAGCGGGGCCGCGGGTGGTGAGCAGTACTTC.

The chain joins TRBV5-1 to TRBJ1-6; D is perhaps TRBD1 (5 bases). Trimming shortened V by 4 bases and J by 5 bases, and 7 bases separated the two germline ends. Per the germline V gene, CDR1 is SGHRS and CDR2 is YFSETQ. The CDR3 is 13 amino acids. CDR3 amino acids: CASSTRDNSPLHF. In nucleotides, the CDR3 is TGCGCCAGCAGCACCAGGGATAATTCACCCCTCCACTTT. Full variable domain (remainder filled in from reference TRBV5-1 and TRBJ1-6): KAGVTQTPRYLIKTRGQQVTLSCSPISGHRSVSWYQQTPGQGLQFLFEYFSETQRNKGNFPGRFSGRQFSNSRSEMNVSTLELGDSALYLCASSTRDNSPLHFGNGTRLTVT.

The chain carries TRBV5-6 and TRBJ2-1; TRBD1 agrees at 7 bases. The CDR3 spans 15 residues. Looked up from germline, CDR1 is SGHDT and CDR2 is YYEEEE. V lost 5 bases, J lost 5 bases, and 10 bases stayed unmatched. DNA of the CDR3: TGTGCCAGCAGGCCAACCGGGACAGCTAACAATGAGCAGTTCTTC. Protein: CASRPTGTANNEQFF.

The genes are TRBV27 and TRBJ1-1; D is ambiguous. CDR1 and CDR2 (germline): MNHEY, SMNVEV (reference sequence). V gave up 5 bases and J gave up 4 bases, with 20 bases separating them. The CDR3 totals 16 residues. The CDR3 DNA is TGTGCCAGCAGTCTAAGCTCGGGCATAGGGAGCACTGAAGCTTTCTTT. Encoded protein: CASSLSSGIGSTEAFF.

This chain connects TRBV28 to TRBJ2-2; D call uncertain. Germline CDR1 reads MDHEN; CDR2 reads SYDVKM. Trimming pared 6 bases from V and 5 bases from J, leaving 7 bases between. The CDR3 sequence is 12 residues long. CDR3 DNA: TGTGCCAGCAGCAGAGGTACCGGGGAGCTGTTTTTT. This gives the protein CASSRGTGELFF.

This clone turned up a few times. This rearrangement joins TRBV10-3 to TRBJ2-7; possibly TRBD1 for D (6 bases). Trimming shortened V by 6 bases and J by 4 bases, and 13 bases separated the two germline ends. This CDR3 region has 13 residues. Germline V CDR1 and CDR2: ENHRY, SYGVKD. The CDR3: CAISRDIIYEQYF. CDR3 DNA sequence: TGTGCCATCAGCCGGGACATAATATACGAGCAGTACTTC.

The rearrangement links TRBV6-1 to TRBJ2-1; 9 bases align to TRBD1. There are 15 residues in the CDR3. The germline gives CDR1 MNHNS, CDR2 SASEGT. V was pared by 1 base and J by 10 bases, with 8 bases of the junction left unmatched. This CDR3 is CASSEVGQGKREQFF. The CDR3 coding sequence is TGTGCCAGCAGTGAAGTAGGACAGGGGAAGAGGGAGCAGTTCTTC.

This chain links TRBV19 with TRBJ1-2; the D is unclear. Germline V gives CDR1 LNHDA, CDR2 SQIVND (reference sequence). Trimming left V 4 bases short and J 6 bases short, with 15 bases between. This CDR3 contains 14 residues. The CDR3 reads CASSSRSMRDGYTF. The CDR3 coding sequence is TGTGCCAGTAGTAGTAGGTCAATGAGGGATGGCTACACCTTC. The entire variable domain, with the rest obtained from reference TRBV19 and TRBJ1-2, is as follows: DGGITQSPKYLFRKEGQNVTLSCEQNLNHDAMYWYRQDPGQGLRLIYYSQIVNDFQKGDIAEGYSVSREKKESFPLTVTSAQKNPTAFYLCASSSRSMRDGYTFGSGTRLTVV.

The chain combines TRBV5-1 with TRBJ1-1, with TRBD1 matching 7 bases. Per germline, CDR1 SGHRS and CDR2 YFSETQ. The length of the CDR3 is 16 residues. The trim removed 4 bases at V and 3 bases at J, leaving 12 bases unmatched. CDR3 in amino acids: CASSIDFTGVDTEAFF. CDR3 bases: TGCGCCAGCAGCATAGATTTTACAGGGGTGGACACTGAAGCTTTCTTT.

The genes are TRBV3-1 (or the pseudogene TRBV3-2) and TRBJ2-3; 9 bases match TRBD2. This CDR3 has 17 amino acids. The germline V gene encodes CDR1 LGHDT and CDR2 YNNKEL (reference sequence). V lost 4 bases, J lost 0 bases, and 8 bases stayed unmatched. CDR3: CASSRDPGTSSTDTQYF. The CDR3 DNA reads TGTGCCAGCAGCCGAGATCCCGGGACTAGCAGCACAGATACGCAGTATTTT.

V and J are TRBV11-2 and TRBJ1-3; TRBD1 matches at 8 bases. The CDR3 covers 17 residues. Trimming cost V 5 bases and J 2 bases; bases outside gene matches: 11. Germline V gives CDR1 SGHAT, CDR2 FQNNGV. Here the CDR3 reads CASSTTYRDRTGNTIYF. The CDR3 nucleotides read TGTGCCAGCAGCACCACATACCGGGACAGGACTGGAAACACCATATATTTT.

This clone was observed a single time. V gene TRBV5-1 combines with J gene TRBJ2-5; TRBD2 matches at 12 bases. The CDR3 runs to 17 residues. J lost 4 bases, V lost 4 bases, and 11 bases had no gene match. Germline loops: CDR1 SGHRS, CDR2 YFSETQ. CDR3 nucleotide sequence: TGCGCCAGCAGCACCAGACTAGCGGGAGAGGGAGGAGAGACCCAGTACTTC. Protein product: CASSTRLAGEGGETQYF.

The chain uses TRBV7-3 and TRBJ2-2; TRBD2 aligns across 8 bases. This CDR3 spans 15 amino acids. With V trimmed by 4 bases and J by 3 bases, 4 bases remained unmatched. The germline V gene encodes CDR1 SGHTA and CDR2 FQGTGA. CDR3 DNA sequence: TGTGCCAGCAGCTACGTCGGGGGGGACACCGGGGAGCTGTTTTTT. The encoded protein is CASSYVGGDTGELFF.

The chain employs TRBV6-5 and TRBJ2-7, with 8 bases aligning to TRBD1. V shed 5 bases, J shed 2 bases, and the junction held 8 bases outside the gene matches. This CDR3 has 15 residues. CDR1 is MNHEY, CDR2 SVGAGI, per germline. CDR3 nucleotides: TGTGCCAGCAGTACTAGGACAGGGATCACCTACGAGCAGTACTTC. Translated: CASSTRTGITYEQYF.

The V call is TRBV10-3, the J call TRBJ2-1; 9 bases line up with TRBD2. Germline V gene data show CDR1 as ENHRY and CDR2 as SYGVKD. V shed 4 bases and J 9 bases; nucleotides not matched to a gene: 7. The CDR3 has 14 amino acids. CDR3 nucleotide sequence: TGTGCCATCAGTGGTCAAGCGGGGGGACCTGAGCAGTTCTTC. Protein sequence: CAISGQAGGPEQFF.